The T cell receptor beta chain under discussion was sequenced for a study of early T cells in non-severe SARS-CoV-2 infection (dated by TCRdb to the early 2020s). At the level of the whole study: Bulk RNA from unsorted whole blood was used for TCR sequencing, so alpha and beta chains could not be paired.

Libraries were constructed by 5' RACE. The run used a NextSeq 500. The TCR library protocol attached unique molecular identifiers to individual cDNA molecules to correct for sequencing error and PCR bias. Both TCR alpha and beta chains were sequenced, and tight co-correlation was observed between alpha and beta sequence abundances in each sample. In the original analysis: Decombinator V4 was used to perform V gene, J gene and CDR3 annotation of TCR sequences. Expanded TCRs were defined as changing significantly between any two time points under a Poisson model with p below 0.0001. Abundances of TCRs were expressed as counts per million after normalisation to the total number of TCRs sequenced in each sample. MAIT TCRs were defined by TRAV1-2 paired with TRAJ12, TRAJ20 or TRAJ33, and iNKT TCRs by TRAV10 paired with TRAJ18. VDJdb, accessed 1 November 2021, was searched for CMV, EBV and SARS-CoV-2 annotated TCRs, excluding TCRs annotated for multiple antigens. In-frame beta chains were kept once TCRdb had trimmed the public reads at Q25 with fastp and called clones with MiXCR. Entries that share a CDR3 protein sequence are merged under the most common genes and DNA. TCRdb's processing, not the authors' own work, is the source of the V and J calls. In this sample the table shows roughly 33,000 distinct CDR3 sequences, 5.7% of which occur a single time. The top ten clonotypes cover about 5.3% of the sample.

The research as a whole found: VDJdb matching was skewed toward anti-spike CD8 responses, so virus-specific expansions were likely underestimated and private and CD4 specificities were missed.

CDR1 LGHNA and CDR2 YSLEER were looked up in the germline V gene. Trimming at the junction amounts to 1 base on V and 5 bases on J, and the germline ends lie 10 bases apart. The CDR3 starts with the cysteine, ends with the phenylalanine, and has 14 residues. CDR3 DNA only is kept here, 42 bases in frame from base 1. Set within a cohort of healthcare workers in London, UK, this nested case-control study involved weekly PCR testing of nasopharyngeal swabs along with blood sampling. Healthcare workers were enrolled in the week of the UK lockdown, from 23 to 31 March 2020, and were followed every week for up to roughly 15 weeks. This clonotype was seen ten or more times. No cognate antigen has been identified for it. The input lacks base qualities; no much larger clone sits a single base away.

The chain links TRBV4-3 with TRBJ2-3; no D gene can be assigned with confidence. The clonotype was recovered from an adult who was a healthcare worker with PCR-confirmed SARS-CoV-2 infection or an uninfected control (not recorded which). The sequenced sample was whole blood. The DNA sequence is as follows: TGCGCCAGCAGCCAAGGACGGTTCATAGATACGCAGTATTTT. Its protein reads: CASSQGRFIDTQYF.